The 29 T cell receptor beta chains reported below all come from one sample, sequenced in a study of T cells in Graves' hyperthyroidism and ophthalmopathy. Authors of the study amplified TCR beta CDR3 regions from RNA transcripts. RT-PCR in the first round (using the HTBI primer set) targeted the TCR CDR3. TCRdb reanalysed the multiplex PCR reads using MiXCR and keeps one entry per CDR3 protein. The sample records approximately 430,000 distinct CDR3 sequences, about 15% being singletons. Specimen: blood. The receptors here all came from a man younger than 35 with Graves' ophthalmopathy.

In this sample, this clonotype turned up many times. The gene calls are TRBV6-1 and TRBJ2-1, with D perhaps matching TRBD1 (6 bases). The CDR3 runs 15 residues. CDR1 MNHNS and CDR2 SASEGT come from the germline V gene. V lost 4 bases and J lost 6, with 16 bases in between. CDR3 bases: TGTGCCAGCAGTGCCGAGATCAGGGGTGGCAATGAGCAGTTCTTC. It specifies CASSAEIRGGNEQFF.

The rearrangement joins TRBV4-1 to TRBJ2-3, with D possibly TRBD2 on 6 matching bases. From germline, CDR1 is MGHRA and CDR2 YSYEKL. CDR3 size: 17 residues. The V end was cut by 6 bases, the J end by 4 bases, with 23 bases between. The CDR3: CASSGRGGTSAADTQYF. CDR3 bases: TGCGCCAGCAGTGGAAGAGGTGGGACTTCGGCGGCAGATACGCAGTATTTT.

This clonotype came up many times. The gene calls are TRBV11-2 and TRBJ1-2; D possibly corresponds to TRBD1 (6 bases). This CDR3 has 12 residues. Germline CDR1 reads SGHAT; CDR2 reads FQNNGV. V lost 3 bases and J 9 bases, leaving 11 bases between the germline ends. The CDR3 sequence is CASSFGGLSYTF. The CDR3 DNA reads TGTGCCAGCAGCTTTGGGGGGCTCAGCTACACCTTC. Variable domain in full (rest from reference TRBV11-2 and TRBJ1-2): EAGVAQSPRYKIIEKRQSVAFWCNPISGHATLYWYQQILGQGPKLLIQFQNNGVVDDSQLPKDRFSAERLKGVDSTLKIQPAKLEDSAVYLCASSFGGLSYTFGSGTRLTVV.

This clonotype was counted at least ten times. The rearrangement joins TRBV7-2 to TRBJ2-7; 10 bases align to TRBD2. The V and J ends lost 8 bases and 4 bases, in that order; junction bases with no gene match: 5. Germline assignment: CDR1 SGHTA and CDR2 FQGNSA. CDR3 length: 13 amino acids. The CDR3 nucleotides read TGTGCCAGCGCCTCTAGCGGGGGATACGAGCAGTACTTC. Protein product: CASASSGGYEQYF.

The sample holds a few counts of this clonotype. The rearrangement links TRBV3-1 to TRBJ2-7, with 7 bases that match TRBD2. CDR1 is LGHDT and CDR2 is YNNKEL in the germline V gene (reference sequence). V lost 3 bases and J lost 3; bases outside the gene matches: 8. CDR3 length: 15 amino acids. CDR3 sequence (DNA): TGTGCCAGCAGCCACGCAGCGCGGGGGAGCTACGAGCAGTACTTC. Its protein is CASSHAARGSYEQYF.

This clonotype was counted many times. The genes are TRBV28 and TRBJ2-3; 9 positions agree with TRBD1. Germline assignment: CDR1 MDHEN and CDR2 SYDVKM. V lost 7 bases, J lost 5 bases, and 13 bases stayed unmatched. CDR3 length equals 16 residues. In nucleotides, the CDR3 is TGTGCCAGCATCCCCCCGGGACAGGGACAGAGAGATACGCAGTATTTT. This sequence encodes CASIPPGQGQRDTQYF.

This clonotype was detected ten times or more. This chain joins TRBV12-3 or TRBV12-4 and TRBJ1-4; TRBD1 matches at 9 bases. This CDR3 comprises 17 residues. After removal of 5 bases from V and 0 bases from J, the junction contained 7 bases not matched to a gene. The CDR3 is CASSPGQGPATNEKLFF. Here the CDR3 DNA reads TGTGCCAGCAGTCCGGGACAGGGACCTGCAACTAATGAAAAACTGTTTTTT.

This clonotype was recorded at least ten times. The rearrangement joins TRBV3-1 to TRBJ1-1; TRBD1 is a possible D gene (5 bases). V was shortened by 2 bases and J by 1 base, with 11 bases between the two germline ends. In germline, CDR1 is LGHDT, CDR2 YNNKEL (reference sequence). The CDR3 runs 15 residues. The CDR3 sequence is CASSQSSRANTEAFF. For the CDR3, the DNA is TGTGCCAGCAGCCAATCGTCCAGGGCGAACACTGAAGCTTTCTTT.

This clonotype appeared many times. The genes are TRBV3-1 and TRBJ1-1, with a weak D call TRBD1 (6 bases). This CDR3 is built from 12 residues. V dropped 1 base and J dropped 8 bases, with 8 bases sitting between them. The V gene's germline CDR1 is LGHDT and CDR2 YNNKEL (reference sequence). The CDR3 protein is CASSQGTAEAFF. CDR3 sequence (DNA): TGTGCCAGCAGCCAAGGGACAGCCGAAGCTTTCTTT.

This clonotype has a count of ten or more. The chain recombines TRBV20-1 with TRBJ1-2; unclear D gene. The CDR3 is 14 amino acids. Germline V CDR1 and CDR2: DFQATT, SNEGSKA (reference sequence). V was pared by 4 bases and J by 2 bases, with 14 bases between. The CDR3 DNA reads TGCAGTGCTACAGATTCAATCGGGAACTATGGCTACACCTTC. This encodes CSATDSIGNYGYTF.

This clonotype was seen many times. V is TRBV27 and J is TRBJ2-7; a possible D gene is TRBD2 (6 bases). The CDR3 sequence is 14 residues long. Per the germline V gene, CDR1 is MNHEY and CDR2 is SMNVEV (reference sequence). V was shortened by 6 bases and J by 7 bases, with 19 bases between the two germline ends. The chain's CDR3 is CASRLGTASGEQYF. DNA for the CDR3: TGTGCCAGCAGACTCGGGACTGCGAGTGGAGAGCAGTACTTC.

The chain recombines TRBV11-3 with TRBJ1-6; no reliable D call. The CDR3 extends over 14 amino acids. From germline, CDR1 is SGHNT and CDR2 YENEEA. V lost 5 bases, J lost 6 bases, and 11 bases lay in between. CDR3 amino acids: CASSPRFINSPLHF. The CDR3 DNA sequence: TGTGCCAGCAGCCCTCGTTTTATTAATTCACCCCTCCACTTT.

This clonotype was recorded many times. This sequence joins TRBV5-6 and TRBJ2-1; D remains unclear. The CDR3 runs to 13 residues. Germline-derived CDR1 and CDR2 are SGHDT and YYEEEE. Trimming removed 3 bases at V and 6 bases at J, with 10 bases between. DNA for the CDR3: TGTGCCAGCAGCTCTGTTTCCGGCAATGAGCAGTTCTTC. Encoded protein: CASSSVSGNEQFF.

The J gene is TRBJ2-5, the V gene TRBV10-1, with 8 bases fitting TRBD1. Germline CDR1 and CDR2: WNHNN and SYGVQD (reference sequence). V lost 0 bases to trimming and J lost 2 bases; unmatched junction nucleotides: 2. The CDR3 is made up of 15 amino acids. CDR3: CASSESNRGQETQYF. CDR3 coding DNA: TGCGCCAGCAGTGAGTCGAACAGGGGGCAAGAGACCCAGTACTTC.

As concerns this clonotype: Possible read error: a much larger clone is one base away. J is TRBJ2-3 and V is TRBV30; 8 positions match TRBD1. Per the germline V gene, CDR1 is GTSNPN and CDR2 is SVGIG (reference sequence). J gave up 5 bases and V 5 bases, and 0 bases lay outside the gene matches. The CDR3 spans 11 residues. CDR3 coding DNA: TGTGCCTGGGACAGGGGAGATACGCAGTATTTT. It encodes CAWDRGDTQYF.

In this sample, this clonotype turned up many times. The chain employs TRBV20-1 and TRBJ1-2; D is perhaps TRBD1 (5 bases). Germline V gives CDR1 DFQATT, CDR2 SNEGSKA (reference sequence). V was clipped by 6 bases and J by 4 bases, with 21 bases between them. The CDR3 runs to 15 residues. In DNA, the CDR3 is TGCAGTGCAGCACCCCCAACGGGGGGGACCTATGGCTACACCTTC. Amino acid sequence: CSAAPPTGGTYGYTF.

This clonotype was counted once. The CDR3 nucleotides are TGTGCCAGCAGTTACTCTAGGGACAGGGTGAGCGAGCAGTACTTC. Its protein product is CASSYSRDRVSEQYF. The rearrangement links TRBV6-5 to TRBJ2-7; 9 bases are shared with TRBD1. Per the germline V gene, CDR1 is MNHEY and CDR2 is SVGAGI. V lost 0 bases and J lost 6; bases outside the gene matches: 6. This CDR3 comprises 15 residues.

This chain connects TRBV5-1 to TRBJ2-3, with 10 bases lining up with TRBD2. J gave up 1 base and V 0 bases, and 5 bases lay outside the gene matches. The CDR3 consists of 17 residues. Germline CDR1 reads SGHRS; CDR2 reads YFSETQ. CDR3 nucleotide sequence: TGCGCCAGCAGCTTGGCGCTAGCGGGGGACCGCACAGATACGCAGTATTTT. This sequence encodes CASSLALAGDRTDTQYF.

This chain connects TRBV3-1 to TRBJ1-6; the D gene is possibly TRBD1 (5 bases). CDR1 is LGHDT and CDR2 is YNNKEL in the germline V gene (reference sequence). Trimming pared 4 bases from V and 10 bases from J, leaving 11 bases between. There are 13 residues in the CDR3. The CDR3 nucleotides are TGTGCCAGCAGCCGGGTAGGGGCCTCACCCCTCCACTTT. This codes for CASSRVGASPLHF.

The chain joins TRBV20-1 to TRBJ1-3, with D perhaps TRBD1 (5 bases). The CDR3 spans 15 residues. Trimming cost V 0 bases and J 6 bases, with 15 bases left between them. CDR1 is DFQATT and CDR2 is SNEGSKA in the germline V gene (reference sequence). The CDR3 loop reads CSARDVRAGINTIYF. In DNA, the CDR3 is TGCAGTGCTAGAGATGTAAGGGCAGGGATAAACACCATATATTTT.

This clonotype was detected once. Here the CDR3 omits its conserved ending phenylalanine or tryptophan, so a read error is the likely source. The chain carries TRBV6-2 or TRBV6-3 and TRBJ2-1; D not resolved. Between the trimmed V and J ends, which lost 6 bases and 0 bases, there was a span of 12 bases. CDR3 length equals 15 residues. In germline, CDR1 is MNHEY, CDR2 SVGEGT. The CDR3 here is CASRGSSLSYNEQFY. DNA for the CDR3: TGTGCCAGCAGGGGGTCAAGCCTCTCCTACAATGAGCAGTTCTAC.

This clonotype was counted at least ten times. The chain recombines TRBV6-1 with TRBJ1-2, with D hard to call. Germline loops: CDR1 MNHNS, CDR2 SASEGT. Deletions cut 5 bases from V and 6 bases from J, with 19 bases between. This CDR3 region has 15 residues. DNA of the CDR3: TGTGCCAGCAGTCGAGTGACACGCTTTTTCGATGGCTACACCTTC. Protein sequence: CASSRVTRFFDGYTF.

Many counts were recorded for this clonotype. The rearrangement joins TRBV27 to TRBJ2-3, with TRBD2 identical over 8 bases. Germline values: CDR1 MNHEY, CDR2 SMNVEV (reference sequence). The CDR3 sequence is 15 residues long. Losses at the gene ends were 2 bases for V and 2 bases for J; bases not matched to a gene: 3. The CDR3 loop is CASSLPGRATDTQYF. The CDR3 nucleotides are TGTGCCAGCAGTTTACCCGGGAGGGCCACAGATACGCAGTATTTT.

In its sample, this clonotype was seen once. The chain uses TRBV4-2 and TRBJ2-5, with no clear D. The CDR3 runs 16 residues. Germline V gene data show CDR1 as LGHNA and CDR2 as YNFKEQ. Between the trimmed V and J ends, which lost 0 bases and 5 bases, there was a span of 16 bases. The CDR3 region has the DNA TGTGCCAGCAGCCAAGAGTATATGCAGGAGTTGGAGACCCAGTACTTC. Its translation is CASSQEYMQELETQYF.

This clonotype appeared many times. The V call is TRBV7-3, the J call TRBJ2-2, with unresolved D. The CDR3 has 13 amino acids. V lost 2 bases and J lost 6, with 7 bases in between. Germline values: CDR1 SGHTA, CDR2 FQGTGA. The CDR3 bases are TGTGCCAGCAGCTTAGGGGTCCCCGGGGAGCTGTTTTTT. Protein product: CASSLGVPGELFF.

Notes on this clonotype: A much larger clone differs by one base, so this may be a read error. The CDR3 region is CATSRDRGHSPFHF. CDR3 sequence (DNA): TGTGCCACCAGCCGGGACAGGGGGCATTCACCCTTCCACTTT. The chain recombines TRBV15 with TRBJ1-6; TRBD1 matches 12 bases. This CDR3 is built from 14 residues. Germline V gives CDR1 LNHNV, CDR2 YYDKDF (reference sequence).

The chain recombines TRBV6-4 with TRBJ2-3; no reliable D call. V was trimmed by 0 bases and J by 4 bases, leaving 8 bases between them. Germline CDR1 and CDR2: MRHNA and SNTAGT. The CDR3 totals 14 residues. DNA of the CDR3: TGTGCCAGCAGTGACTCCAGCGAGGCAGATACGCAGTATTTT. It specifies CASSDSSEADTQYF.

In its sample, this clonotype was seen a few times. V usage is TRBV6-6 and J usage is TRBJ2-7, with D perhaps matching TRBD2 (6 bases). Trimming pared 1 base from V and 3 bases from J, leaving 16 bases between. The CDR3 has 16 residues. Per germline, CDR1 MNHNY and CDR2 SVGAGI (reference sequence). The CDR3 reads CASSYWARDGYYEQYF. The CDR3 region has the DNA TGTGCCAGCAGTTACTGGGCGCGGGACGGCTACTACGAGCAGTACTTC.

The CDR3 nucleotides read TGCAGTGCCGTGGATGGGCTACAAGAGACCCAGTACTTC. Protein sequence: CSAVDGLQETQYF. V gene TRBV20-1 combines with J gene TRBJ2-5; D unclear. Germline CDR1 DFQATT, CDR2 SNEGSKA (reference sequence). V was shortened by 6 bases and J by 2 bases, with 13 bases between the two germline ends. The CDR3 length is 13 residues.